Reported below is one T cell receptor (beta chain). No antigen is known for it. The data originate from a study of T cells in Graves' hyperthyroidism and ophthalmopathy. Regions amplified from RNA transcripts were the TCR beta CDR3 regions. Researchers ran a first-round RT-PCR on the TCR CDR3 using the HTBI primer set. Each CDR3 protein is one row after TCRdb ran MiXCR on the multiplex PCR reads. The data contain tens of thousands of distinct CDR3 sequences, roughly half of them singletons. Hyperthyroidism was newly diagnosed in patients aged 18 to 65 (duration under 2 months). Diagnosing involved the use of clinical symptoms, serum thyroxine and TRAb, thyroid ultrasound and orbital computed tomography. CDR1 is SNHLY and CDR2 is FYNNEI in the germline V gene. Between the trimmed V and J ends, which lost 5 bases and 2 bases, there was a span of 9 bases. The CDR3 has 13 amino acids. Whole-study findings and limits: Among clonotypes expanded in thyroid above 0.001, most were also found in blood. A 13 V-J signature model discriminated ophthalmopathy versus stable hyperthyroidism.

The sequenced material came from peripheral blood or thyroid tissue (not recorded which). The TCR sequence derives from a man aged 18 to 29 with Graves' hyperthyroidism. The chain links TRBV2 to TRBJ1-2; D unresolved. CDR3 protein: CASSSGENYGYTF. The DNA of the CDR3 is TGTGCCAGCAGTTCGGGAGAAAACTATGGCTACACCTTC. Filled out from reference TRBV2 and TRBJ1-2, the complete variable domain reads EPEVTQTPSHQVTQMGQEVILRCVPISNHLYFYWYRQILGQKVEFLVSFYNNEISEKSEIFDDQFSVERPDGSNFTLKIRSTKLEDSAMYFCASSSGENYGYTFGSGTRLTVV.